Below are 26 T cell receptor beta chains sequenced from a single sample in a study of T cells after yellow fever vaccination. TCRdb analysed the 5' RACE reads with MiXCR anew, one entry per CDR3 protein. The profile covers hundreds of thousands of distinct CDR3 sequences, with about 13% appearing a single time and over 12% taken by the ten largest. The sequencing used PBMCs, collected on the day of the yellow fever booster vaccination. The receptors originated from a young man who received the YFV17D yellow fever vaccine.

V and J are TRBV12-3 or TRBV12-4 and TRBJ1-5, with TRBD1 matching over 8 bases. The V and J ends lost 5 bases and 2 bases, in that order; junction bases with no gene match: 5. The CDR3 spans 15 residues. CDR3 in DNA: TGTGCCAGCAGTCCCGCAGGGGGCGGCAATCAGCCCCAGCATTTT. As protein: CASSPAGGGNQPQHF.

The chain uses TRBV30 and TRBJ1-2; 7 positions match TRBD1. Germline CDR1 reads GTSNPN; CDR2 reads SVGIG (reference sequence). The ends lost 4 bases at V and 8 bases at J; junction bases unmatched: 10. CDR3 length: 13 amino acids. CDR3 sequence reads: CAWNWRGREGYTF. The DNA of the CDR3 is TGTGCCTGGAACTGGAGGGGGCGCGAGGGCTACACCTTC.

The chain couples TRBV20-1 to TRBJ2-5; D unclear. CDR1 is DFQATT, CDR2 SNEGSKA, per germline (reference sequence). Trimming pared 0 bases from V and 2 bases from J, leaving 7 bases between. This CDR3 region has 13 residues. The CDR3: CSAREAQQETQYF. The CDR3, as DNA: TGCAGTGCTAGAGAGGCTCAGCAAGAGACCCAGTACTTC.

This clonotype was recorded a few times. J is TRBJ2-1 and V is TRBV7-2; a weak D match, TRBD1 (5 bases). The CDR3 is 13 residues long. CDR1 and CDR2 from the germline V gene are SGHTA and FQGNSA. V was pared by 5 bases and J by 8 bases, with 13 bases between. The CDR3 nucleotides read TGTGCCAGCAGCCGAGCCAGGGTCGATGAGCAGTTCTTC. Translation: CASSRARVDEQFF.

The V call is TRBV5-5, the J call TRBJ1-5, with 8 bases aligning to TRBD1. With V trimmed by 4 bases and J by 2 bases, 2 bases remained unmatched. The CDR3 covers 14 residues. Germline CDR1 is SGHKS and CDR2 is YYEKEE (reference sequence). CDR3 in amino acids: CASSKDRGNQPQHF. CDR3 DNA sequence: TGTGCCAGCAGCAAGGACAGGGGCAATCAGCCCCAGCATTTT.

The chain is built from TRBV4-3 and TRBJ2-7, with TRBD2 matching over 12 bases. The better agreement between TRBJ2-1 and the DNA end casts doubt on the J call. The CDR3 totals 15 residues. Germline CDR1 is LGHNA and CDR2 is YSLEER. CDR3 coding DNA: TGCGCCAGCAGCCAACGACTAGCGGGAGCCTACGAGCAGTTCTTC. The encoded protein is CASSQRLAGAYEQFF.

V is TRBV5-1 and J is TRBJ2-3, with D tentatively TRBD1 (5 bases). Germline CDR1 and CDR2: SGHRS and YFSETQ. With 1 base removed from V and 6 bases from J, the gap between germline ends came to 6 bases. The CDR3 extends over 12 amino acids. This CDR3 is CASSLKGDTQYF. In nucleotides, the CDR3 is TGCGCCAGCAGCTTGAAGGGGGATACGCAGTATTTT.

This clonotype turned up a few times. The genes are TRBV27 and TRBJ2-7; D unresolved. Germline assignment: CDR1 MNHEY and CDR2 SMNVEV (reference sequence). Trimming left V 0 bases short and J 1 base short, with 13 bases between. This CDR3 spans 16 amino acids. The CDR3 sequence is CASSLSIGFGSYEQYF. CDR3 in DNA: TGTGCCAGCAGTTTATCGATCGGCTTTGGGTCCTACGAGCAGTACTTC.

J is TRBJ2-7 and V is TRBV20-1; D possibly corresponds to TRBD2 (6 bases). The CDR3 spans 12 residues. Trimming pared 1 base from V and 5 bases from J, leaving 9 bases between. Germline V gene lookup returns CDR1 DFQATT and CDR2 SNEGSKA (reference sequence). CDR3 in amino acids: CSARAGEDEQYF. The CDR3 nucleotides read TGCAGTGCTAGAGCGGGAGAGGACGAGCAGTACTTC.

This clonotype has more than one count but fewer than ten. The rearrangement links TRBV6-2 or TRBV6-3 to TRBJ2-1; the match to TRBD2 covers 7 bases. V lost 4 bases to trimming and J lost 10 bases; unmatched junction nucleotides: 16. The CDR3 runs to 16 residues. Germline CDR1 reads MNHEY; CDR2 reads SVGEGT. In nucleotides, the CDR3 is TGTGCCAGCAGTTCTAGCGGTTCCGGGCTCGTCAAAGAGCAGTTCTTC. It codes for CASSSSGSGLVKEQFF.

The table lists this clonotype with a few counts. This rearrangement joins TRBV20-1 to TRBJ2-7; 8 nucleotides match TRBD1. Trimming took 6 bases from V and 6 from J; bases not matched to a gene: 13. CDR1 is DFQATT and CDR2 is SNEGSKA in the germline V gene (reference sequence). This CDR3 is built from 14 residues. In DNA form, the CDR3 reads TGCAGTGCAAGGCGGACCGGGACAGGTTCCGAGCAGTACTTC. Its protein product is CSARRTGTGSEQYF.

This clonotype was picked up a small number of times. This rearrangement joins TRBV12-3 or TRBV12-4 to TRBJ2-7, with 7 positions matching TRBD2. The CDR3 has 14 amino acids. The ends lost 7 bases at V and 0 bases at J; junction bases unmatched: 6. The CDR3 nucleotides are TGTGCCAGCACCAGGCGGGAGAGCTCCTACGAGCAGTACTTC. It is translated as CASTRRESSYEQYF.

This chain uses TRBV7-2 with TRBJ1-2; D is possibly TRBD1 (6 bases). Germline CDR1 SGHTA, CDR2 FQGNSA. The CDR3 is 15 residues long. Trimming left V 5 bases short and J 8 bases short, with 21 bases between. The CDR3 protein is CASSSSTQGLWGYTF. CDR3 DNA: TGTGCCAGCAGCAGCTCCACGCAGGGGTTATGGGGCTACACCTTC.

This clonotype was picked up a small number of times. The CDR3 region is CASTPSFQEQFF. The CDR3 nucleotides read TGTGCCAGCACCCCTAGCTTTCAAGAGCAGTTCTTC. The chain uses TRBV2 and TRBJ2-1, with D possibly matching TRBD2 (5 bases). Looked up from germline, CDR1 is SNHLY and CDR2 is FYNNEI. The CDR3 runs to 12 residues. Trimming took 7 bases from V and 10 from J, leaving 14 bases between them. Full variable domain (outside the CDR3, taken from reference TRBV2 and TRBJ2-1): EPEVTQTPSHQVTQMGQEVILRCVPISNHLYFYWYRQILGQKVEFLVSFYNNEISEKSEIFDDQFSVERPDGSNFTLKIRSTKLEDSAMYFCASTPSFQEQFFGPGTRLTVL.

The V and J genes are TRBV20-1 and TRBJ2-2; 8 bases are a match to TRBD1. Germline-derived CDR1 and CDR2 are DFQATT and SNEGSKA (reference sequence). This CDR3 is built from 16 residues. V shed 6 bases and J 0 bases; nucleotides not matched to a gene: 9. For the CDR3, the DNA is TGCAGTGCCTCCAGGGGGCCAGCCTCGAACACCGGGGAGCTGTTTTTT. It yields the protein CSASRGPASNTGELFF.

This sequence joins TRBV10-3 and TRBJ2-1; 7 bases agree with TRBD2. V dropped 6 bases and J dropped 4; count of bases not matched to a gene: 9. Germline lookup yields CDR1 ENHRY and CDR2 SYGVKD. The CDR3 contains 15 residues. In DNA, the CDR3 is TGTGCCATCAGGGGACTAAGCGGGGATTACAATGAGCAGTTCTTC. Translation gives CAIRGLSGDYNEQFF.

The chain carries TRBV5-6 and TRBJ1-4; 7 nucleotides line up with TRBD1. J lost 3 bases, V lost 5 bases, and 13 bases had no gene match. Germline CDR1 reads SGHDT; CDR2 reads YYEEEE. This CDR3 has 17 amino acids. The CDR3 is CASSFFQGTDSNEKLFF. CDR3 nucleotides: TGTGCCAGCAGTTTTTTCCAGGGGACAGATTCTAATGAAAAACTGTTTTTT.

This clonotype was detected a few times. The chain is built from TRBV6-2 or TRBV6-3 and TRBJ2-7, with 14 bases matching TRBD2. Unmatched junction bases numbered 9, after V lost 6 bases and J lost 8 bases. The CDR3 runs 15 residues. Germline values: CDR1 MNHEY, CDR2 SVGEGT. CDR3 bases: TGTGCCAGCAGCCCGCGGGGACTAGCGGGAGAAAAGCAGTACTTC. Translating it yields CASSPRGLAGEKQYF.

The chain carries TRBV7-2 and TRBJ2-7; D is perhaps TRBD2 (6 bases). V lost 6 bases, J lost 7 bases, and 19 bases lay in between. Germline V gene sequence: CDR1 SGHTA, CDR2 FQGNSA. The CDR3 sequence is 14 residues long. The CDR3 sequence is CASSYRDSTVEQYF. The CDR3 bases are TGTGCCAGCAGTTACCGGGACTCGACCGTAGAGCAGTACTTC.

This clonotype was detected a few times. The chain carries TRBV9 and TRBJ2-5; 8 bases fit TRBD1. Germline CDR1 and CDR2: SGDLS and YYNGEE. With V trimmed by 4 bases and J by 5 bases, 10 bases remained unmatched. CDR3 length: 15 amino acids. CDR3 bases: TGTGCCAGCAGCTTCGCAGGGGGCGAGGTGGAGACCCAGTACTTC. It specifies CASSFAGGEVETQYF.

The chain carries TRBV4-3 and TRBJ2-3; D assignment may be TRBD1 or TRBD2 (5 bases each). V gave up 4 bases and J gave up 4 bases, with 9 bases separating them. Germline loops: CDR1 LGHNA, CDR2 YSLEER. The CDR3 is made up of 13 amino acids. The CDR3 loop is CASSRRDPDTQYF. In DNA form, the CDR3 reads TGCGCCAGCAGCCGCCGGGACCCAGATACGCAGTATTTT.

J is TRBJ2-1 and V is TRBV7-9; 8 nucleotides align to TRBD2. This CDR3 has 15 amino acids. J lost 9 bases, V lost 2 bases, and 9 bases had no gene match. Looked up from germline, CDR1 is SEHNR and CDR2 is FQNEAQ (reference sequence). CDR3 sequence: CASSLRTGGPGEQFF. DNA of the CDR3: TGTGCCAGCAGCTTAAGGACGGGAGGGCCGGGTGAGCAGTTCTTC. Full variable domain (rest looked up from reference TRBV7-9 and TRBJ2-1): DTGVSQNPRHKITKRGQNVTFRCDPISEHNRLYWYRQTLGQGPEFLTYFQNEAQLEKSRLLSDRFSAERPKGSFSTLEIQRTEQGDSAMYLCASSLRTGGPGEQFFGPGTRLTVL.

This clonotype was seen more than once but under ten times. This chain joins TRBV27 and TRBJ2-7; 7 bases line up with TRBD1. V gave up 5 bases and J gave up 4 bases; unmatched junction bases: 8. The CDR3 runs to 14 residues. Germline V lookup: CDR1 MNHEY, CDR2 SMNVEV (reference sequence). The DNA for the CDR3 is TGTGCCAGCAGTCCCTGGGACAGTACTTACGAGCAGTACTTC. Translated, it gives CASSPWDSTYEQYF.

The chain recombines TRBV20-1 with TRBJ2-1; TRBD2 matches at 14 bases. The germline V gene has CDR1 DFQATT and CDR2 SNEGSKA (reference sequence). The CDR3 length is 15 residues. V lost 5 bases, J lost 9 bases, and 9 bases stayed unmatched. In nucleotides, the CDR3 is TGCAGTGCTGATACCCCGGGACTAGCGGGAGTTGAGCAGTTCTTC. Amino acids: CSADTPGLAGVEQFF.

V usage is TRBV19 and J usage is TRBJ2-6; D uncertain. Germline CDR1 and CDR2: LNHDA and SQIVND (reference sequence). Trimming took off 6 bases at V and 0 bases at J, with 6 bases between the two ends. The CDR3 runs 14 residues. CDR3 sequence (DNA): TGTGCCAGTAGAGTGGACTCTGGGGCCAACGTCCTGACTTTC. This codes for CASRVDSGANVLTF.

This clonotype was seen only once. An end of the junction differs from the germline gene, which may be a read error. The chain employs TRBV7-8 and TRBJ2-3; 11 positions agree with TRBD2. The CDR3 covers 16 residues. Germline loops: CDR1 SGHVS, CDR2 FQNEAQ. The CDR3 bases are TGTGCCAGCAGCTTATACCTAGCGGGAGGTTCAGATAGGCAGTATTTT. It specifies CASSLYLAGGSDRQYF.